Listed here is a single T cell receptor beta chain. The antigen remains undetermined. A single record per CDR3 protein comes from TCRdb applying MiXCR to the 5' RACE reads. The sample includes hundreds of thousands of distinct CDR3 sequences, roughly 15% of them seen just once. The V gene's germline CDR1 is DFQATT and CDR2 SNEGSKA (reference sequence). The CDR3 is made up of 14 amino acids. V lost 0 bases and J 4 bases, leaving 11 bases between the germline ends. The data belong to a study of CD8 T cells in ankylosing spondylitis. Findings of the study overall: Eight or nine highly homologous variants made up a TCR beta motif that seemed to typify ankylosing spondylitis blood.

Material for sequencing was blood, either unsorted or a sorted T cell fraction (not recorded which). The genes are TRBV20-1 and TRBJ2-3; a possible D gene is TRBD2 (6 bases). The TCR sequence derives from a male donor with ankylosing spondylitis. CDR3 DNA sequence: TGCAGTGCTAGAGAGGGGGGACGCTCAGATACGCAGTATTTT. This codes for CSAREGGRSDTQYF.